The entry below describes one TCR beta chain. Antigen: not known. This specimen comes from a study of shared clonotypes between healthy human individuals. Trimming took off 2 bases at V and 11 bases at J, with 30 bases between the two ends. This CDR3 is 18 amino acids long. Germline CDR1 and CDR2: LGHNT and FRNRAP. Whole-study results and caveats: Few donors limited the genetic and exposure-history diversity represented.

Sequenced by immunoSEQ multiplex PCR; TCRdb stores in-frame clones only, minus some. Here the sample spans 2 million to 2.5 million clones, 85% to 95% being singletons. The J gene is TRBJ1-1, the V gene TRBV12-5; tentatively, D is TRBD1 (5 bases). Sequencing used naive CD4+ T cells from PBMCs. The subset was: CD45RA+ positively selected. The source is a man aged 18 to 29 in good health. Some clones in this sample may be carry-over from other donors' samples. The CDR3 nucleotides are TGTGCTAGTGGTTTGTCCCTCAGCAACGGACCGGGACCCGATAAGGCTTTCTTT. It yields the protein CASGLSLSNGPGPDKAFF.